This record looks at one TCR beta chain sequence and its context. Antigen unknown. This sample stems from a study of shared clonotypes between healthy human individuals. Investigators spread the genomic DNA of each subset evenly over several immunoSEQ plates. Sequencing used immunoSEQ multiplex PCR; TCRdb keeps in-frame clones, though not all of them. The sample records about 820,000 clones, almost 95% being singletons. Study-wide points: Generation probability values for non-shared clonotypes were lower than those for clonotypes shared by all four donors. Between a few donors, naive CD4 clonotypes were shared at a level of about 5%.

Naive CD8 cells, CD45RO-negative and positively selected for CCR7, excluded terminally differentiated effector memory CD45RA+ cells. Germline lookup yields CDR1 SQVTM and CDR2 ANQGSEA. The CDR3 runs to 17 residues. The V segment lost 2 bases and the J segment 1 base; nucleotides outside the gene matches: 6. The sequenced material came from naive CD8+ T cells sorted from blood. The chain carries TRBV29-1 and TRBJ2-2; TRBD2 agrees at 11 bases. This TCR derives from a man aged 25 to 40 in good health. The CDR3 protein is CSVEIRGTSGNTGELFF. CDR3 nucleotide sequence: TGCAGCGTTGAAATCCGCGGGACTAGCGGGAACACCGGGGAGCTGTTTTTT.